Sequencing of this TCR beta chain was carried out in a study of blood T cell repertoires in COVID-19. About the study: COVID-19 samples from acute and convalescent phases originated in the United States, Italy and Spain. T cells, B-cell-depleted T cells, or PBMCs provided the cDNA or gDNA that served as material.

This CDR3 is 15 amino acids long. The V end lost 4 bases, the J end lost 0 bases, and 12 bases lay between the germline ends. CDR1 is SGHRS and CDR2 is YFSETQ in the germline V gene. Using immunoSEQ multiplex PCR, the repertoire was profiled, and TCRdb retains in-frame clones only, with some absent. The repertoire holds 180,000 or so clones, with about 88% as singletons. Sequencing was done on a sample of peripheral blood. This TCR was recovered from a man in his late teens or twenties with acute or convalescent COVID-19. This chain joins TRBV5-1 and TRBJ2-3, with D perhaps matching TRBD1 (5 bases). CDR3 in amino acids: CASSPRTSSTDTQYF. The CDR3 DNA reads TGCGCCAGCAGCCCACGGACATCTAGCACAGATACGCAGTATTTT.